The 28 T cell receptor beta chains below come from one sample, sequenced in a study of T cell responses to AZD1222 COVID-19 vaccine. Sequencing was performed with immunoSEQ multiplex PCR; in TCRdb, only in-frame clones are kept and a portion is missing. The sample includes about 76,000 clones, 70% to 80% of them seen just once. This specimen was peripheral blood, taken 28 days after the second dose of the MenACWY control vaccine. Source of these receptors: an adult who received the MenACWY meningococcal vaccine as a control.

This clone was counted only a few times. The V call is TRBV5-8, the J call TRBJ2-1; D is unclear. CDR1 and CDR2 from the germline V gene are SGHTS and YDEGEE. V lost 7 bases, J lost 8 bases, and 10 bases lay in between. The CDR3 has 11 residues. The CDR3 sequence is CASSSFYEQFF. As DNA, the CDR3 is TGTGCCAGCTCATCCTTCTATGAGCAGTTCTTC.

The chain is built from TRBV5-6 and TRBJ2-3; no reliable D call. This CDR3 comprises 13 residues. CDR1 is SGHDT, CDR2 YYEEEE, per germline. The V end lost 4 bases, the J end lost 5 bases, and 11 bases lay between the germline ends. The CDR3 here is CASSQQWLDTQYF. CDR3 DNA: TGTGCCAGCAGCCAGCAATGGTTAGATACGCAGTATTTT.

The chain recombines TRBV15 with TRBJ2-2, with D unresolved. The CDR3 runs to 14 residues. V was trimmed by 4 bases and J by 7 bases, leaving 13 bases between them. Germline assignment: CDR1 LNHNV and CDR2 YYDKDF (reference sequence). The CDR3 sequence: CATSIGTPNGELFF. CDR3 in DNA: TGTGCCACCAGCATTGGTACTCCTAACGGGGAGCTGTTTTTT.

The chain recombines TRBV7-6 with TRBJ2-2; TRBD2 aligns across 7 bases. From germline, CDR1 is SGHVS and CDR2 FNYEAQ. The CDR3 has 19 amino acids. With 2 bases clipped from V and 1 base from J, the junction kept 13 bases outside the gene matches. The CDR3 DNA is TGTGCCAGCAGCTTATATCCCTGGAGCGAGCGGGGGAACACCGGGGAGCTGTTTTTT. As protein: CASSLYPWSERGNTGELFF.

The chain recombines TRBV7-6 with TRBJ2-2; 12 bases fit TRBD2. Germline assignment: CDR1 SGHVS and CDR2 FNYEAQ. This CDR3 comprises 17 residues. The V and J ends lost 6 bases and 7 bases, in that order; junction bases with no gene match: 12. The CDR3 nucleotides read TGTGCCAGCAGTCCGACTAGCGGGGGCTTCGGAGGCGGGGAGCTGTTTTTT. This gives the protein CASSPTSGGFGGGELFF. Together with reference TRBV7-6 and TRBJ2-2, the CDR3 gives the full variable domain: GAGVSQSPRYKVTKRGQDVALRCDPISGHVSLYWYRQALGQGPEFLTYFNYEAQQDKSGLPNDRFSAERPEGSISTLTIQRTEQRDSAMYRCASSPTSGGFGGGELFFGEGSRLTVL.

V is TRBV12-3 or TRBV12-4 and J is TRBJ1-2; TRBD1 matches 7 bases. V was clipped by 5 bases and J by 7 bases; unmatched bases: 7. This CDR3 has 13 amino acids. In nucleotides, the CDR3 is TGTGCCAGCAGTCAACAGGGGTTTTTTGGCTACACCTTC. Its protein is CASSQQGFFGYTF.

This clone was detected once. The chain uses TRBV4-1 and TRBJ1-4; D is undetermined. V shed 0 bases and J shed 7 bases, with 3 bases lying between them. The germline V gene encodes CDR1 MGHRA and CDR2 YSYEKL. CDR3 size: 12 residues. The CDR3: CASSQESEKLFF. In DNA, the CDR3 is TGCGCCAGCAGCCAAGAGAGTGAAAAACTGTTTTTT.

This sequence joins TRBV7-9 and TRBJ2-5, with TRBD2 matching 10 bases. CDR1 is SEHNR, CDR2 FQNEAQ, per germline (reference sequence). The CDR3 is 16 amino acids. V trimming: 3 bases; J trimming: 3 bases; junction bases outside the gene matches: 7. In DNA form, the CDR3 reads TGTGCCAGCAGCTTTCTGGCGGGACTAGCGAAAGAGACCCAGTACTTC. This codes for CASSFLAGLAKETQYF.

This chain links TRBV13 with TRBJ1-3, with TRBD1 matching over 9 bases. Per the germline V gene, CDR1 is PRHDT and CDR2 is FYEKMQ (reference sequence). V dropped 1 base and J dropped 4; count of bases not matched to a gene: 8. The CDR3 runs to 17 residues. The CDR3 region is CASSLVGDRVDGNTIYF. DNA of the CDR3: TGTGCCAGCAGCTTAGTTGGGGACAGGGTGGACGGAAACACCATATATTTT.

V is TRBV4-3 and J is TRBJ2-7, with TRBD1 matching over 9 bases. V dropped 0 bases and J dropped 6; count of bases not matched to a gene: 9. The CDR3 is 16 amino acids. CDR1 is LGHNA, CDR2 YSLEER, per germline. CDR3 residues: CASSQDQGTGRREQYF. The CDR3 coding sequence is TGCGCCAGCAGCCAAGATCAGGGGACAGGGAGACGCGAGCAGTACTTC.

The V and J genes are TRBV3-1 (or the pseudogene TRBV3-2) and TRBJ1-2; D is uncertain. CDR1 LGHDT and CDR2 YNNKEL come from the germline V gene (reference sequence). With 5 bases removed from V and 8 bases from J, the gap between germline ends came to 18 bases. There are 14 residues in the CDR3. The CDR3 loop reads CASSWLGQARGYTF. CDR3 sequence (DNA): TGTGCCAGCAGCTGGCTCGGGCAGGCTCGCGGCTACACCTTC.

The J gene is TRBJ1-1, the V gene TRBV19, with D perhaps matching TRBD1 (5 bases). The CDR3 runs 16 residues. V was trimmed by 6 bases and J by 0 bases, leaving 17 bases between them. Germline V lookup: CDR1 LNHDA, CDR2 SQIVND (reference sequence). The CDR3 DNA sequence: TGTGCCAGTAGCGTCGGGACCGGGAAGATGAACACTGAAGCTTTCTTT. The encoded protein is CASSVGTGKMNTEAFF.

The CDR3 region is CASRHTGNEQYF. CDR3 nucleotides: TGTGCCAGCAGACATACAGGGAACGAGCAGTACTTC. The chain is built from TRBV6-5 and TRBJ2-7; TRBD1 might be the D (6 bases). The CDR3 extends over 12 amino acids. From germline, CDR1 is MNHEY and CDR2 SVGAGI. The V end lost 6 bases, the J end lost 5 bases, and 11 bases lay between the germline ends.

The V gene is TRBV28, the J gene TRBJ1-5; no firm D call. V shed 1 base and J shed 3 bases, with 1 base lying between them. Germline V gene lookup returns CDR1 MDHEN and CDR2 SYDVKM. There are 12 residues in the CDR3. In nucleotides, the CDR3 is TGTGCCAGCAGTTTATTCAATCAGCCCCAGCATTTT. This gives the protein CASSLFNQPQHF.

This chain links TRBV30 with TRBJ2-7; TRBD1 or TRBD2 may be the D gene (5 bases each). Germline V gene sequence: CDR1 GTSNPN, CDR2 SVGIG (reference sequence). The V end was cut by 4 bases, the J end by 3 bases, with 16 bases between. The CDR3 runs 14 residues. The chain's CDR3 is CAWKLPGRSYEQYF. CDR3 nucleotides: TGTGCCTGGAAGTTACCGGGACGAAGCTACGAGCAGTACTTC.

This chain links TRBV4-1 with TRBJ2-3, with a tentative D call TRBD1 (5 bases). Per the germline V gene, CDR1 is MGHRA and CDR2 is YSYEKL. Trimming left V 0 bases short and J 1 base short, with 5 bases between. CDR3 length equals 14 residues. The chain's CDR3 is CASSQDRGTDTQYF. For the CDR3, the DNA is TGCGCCAGCAGCCAAGACAGGGGCACAGATACGCAGTATTTT.

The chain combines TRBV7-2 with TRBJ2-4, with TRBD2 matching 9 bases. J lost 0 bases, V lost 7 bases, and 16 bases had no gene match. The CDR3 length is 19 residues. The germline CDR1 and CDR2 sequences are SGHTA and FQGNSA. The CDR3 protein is CASTSRGRGTLLAKNIQYF. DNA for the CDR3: TGTGCCAGCACTAGTCGCGGGAGGGGAACGTTACTAGCCAAAAACATTCAGTACTTC.

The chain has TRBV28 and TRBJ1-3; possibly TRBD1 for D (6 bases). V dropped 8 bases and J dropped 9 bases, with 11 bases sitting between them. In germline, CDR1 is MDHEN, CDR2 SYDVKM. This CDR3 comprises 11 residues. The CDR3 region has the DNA TGTGCCAGCGAGGGGGGGACCACCATATATTTT. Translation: CASEGGTTIYF.

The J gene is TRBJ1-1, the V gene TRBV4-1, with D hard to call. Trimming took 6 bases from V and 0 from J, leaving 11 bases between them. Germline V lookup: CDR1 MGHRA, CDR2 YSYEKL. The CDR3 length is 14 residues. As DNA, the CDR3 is TGCGCCAGCAGTCCCCTGGGTCTGAACACTGAAGCTTTCTTT. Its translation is CASSPLGLNTEAFF.

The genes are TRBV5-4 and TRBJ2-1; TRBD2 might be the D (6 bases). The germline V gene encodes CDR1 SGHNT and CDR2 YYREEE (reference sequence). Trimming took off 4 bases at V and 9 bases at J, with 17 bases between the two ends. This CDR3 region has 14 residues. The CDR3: CASSPWDSSGEQFF. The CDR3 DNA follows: TGTGCCAGCAGCCCGTGGGACTCTTCGGGTGAGCAGTTCTTC.

The CDR3 is CASSLGRSSSGNTIYF. The CDR3 DNA is TGTGCCAGCAGCTTAGGGAGGAGTTCCTCTGGAAACACCATATATTTT. V and J are TRBV7-8 and TRBJ1-3; D unresolved. The V gene's germline CDR1 is SGHVS and CDR2 FQNEAQ. V lost 1 base and J 0 bases, leaving 10 bases between the germline ends. This CDR3 contains 16 residues.

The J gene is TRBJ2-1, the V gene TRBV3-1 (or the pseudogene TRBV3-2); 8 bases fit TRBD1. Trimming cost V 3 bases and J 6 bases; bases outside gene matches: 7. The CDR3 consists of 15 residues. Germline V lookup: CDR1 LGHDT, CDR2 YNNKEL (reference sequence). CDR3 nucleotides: TGTGCCAGCAGCCAGGGACAGGCGGCTCCCAATGAGCAGTTCTTC. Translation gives CASSQGQAAPNEQFF.

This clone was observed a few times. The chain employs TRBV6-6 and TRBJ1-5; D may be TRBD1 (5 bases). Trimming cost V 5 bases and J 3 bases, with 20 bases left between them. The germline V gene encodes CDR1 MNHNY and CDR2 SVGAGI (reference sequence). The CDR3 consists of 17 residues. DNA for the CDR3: TGTGCCAGCAGTCTCGGGACTAATAGTTGGGTCAATCAGCCCCAGCATTTT. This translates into CASSLGTNSWVNQPQHF.

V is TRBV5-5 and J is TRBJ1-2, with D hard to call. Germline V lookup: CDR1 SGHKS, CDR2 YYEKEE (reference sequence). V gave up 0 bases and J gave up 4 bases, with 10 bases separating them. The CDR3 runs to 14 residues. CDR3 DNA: TGTGCCAGCAGCTTGGTGGATTTGAGCTATGGCTACACCTTC. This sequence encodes CASSLVDLSYGYTF.

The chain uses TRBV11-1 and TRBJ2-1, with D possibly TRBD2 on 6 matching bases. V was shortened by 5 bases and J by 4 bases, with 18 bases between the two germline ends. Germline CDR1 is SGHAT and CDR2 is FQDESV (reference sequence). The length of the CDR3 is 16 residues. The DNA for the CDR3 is TGTGCCAGCAGCCGACGGAGCTCGGGGGTATACAATGAGCAGTTCTTC. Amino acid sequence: CASSRRSSGVYNEQFF.

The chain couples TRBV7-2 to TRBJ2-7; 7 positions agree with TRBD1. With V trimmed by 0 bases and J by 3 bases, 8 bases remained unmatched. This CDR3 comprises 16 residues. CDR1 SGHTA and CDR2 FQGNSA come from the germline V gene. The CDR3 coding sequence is TGTGCCAGCAGCTTAGCGTCACAGGGGTCCATCTACGAGCAGTACTTC. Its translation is CASSLASQGSIYEQYF.

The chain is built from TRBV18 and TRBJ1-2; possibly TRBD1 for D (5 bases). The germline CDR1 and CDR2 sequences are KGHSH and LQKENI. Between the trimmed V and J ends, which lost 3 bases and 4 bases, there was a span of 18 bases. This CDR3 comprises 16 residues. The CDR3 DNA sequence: TGTGCCAGCTCACCCCGACCGGGGCCTACCAGCTATGGCTACACCTTC. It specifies CASSPRPGPTSYGYTF.

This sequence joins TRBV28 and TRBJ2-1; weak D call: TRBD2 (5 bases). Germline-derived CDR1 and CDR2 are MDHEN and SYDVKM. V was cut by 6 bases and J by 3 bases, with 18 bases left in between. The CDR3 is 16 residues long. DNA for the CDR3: TGTGCCAGCAGCTCCAGTGCGGACTGGTACTACAATGAGCAGTTCTTC. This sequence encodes CASSSSADWYYNEQFF.